This record concerns one T cell receptor (beta chain) sequence. Its antigen is unidentified. These data are taken from a study of OX40 agonist ivuxolimab in advanced cancers. On the study more broadly: The study treated patients with ivuxolimab, an agonistic anti-OX40 (CD134) antibody.

Findings of the study overall: Not determined was the antigen specificity of the expanded peripheral T cells. Expanded clones were, on average, more numerous in CD8+ T cells than in CD4+.

Profiling relied on immunoSEQ multiplex PCR, and the TCRdb table lists in-frame clones only, not all of them. The sample holds roughly 70,000 clones, 75% to 90% seen once. V dropped 1 base and J dropped 5 bases, with 5 bases sitting between them. CDR3 size: 12 residues. Germline V lookup: CDR1 SGHNT, CDR2 YYREEE (reference sequence). Cycle 7 day 1, cycle 4 day 1, and baseline were the timepoints at which blood was sampled. The sequencing here drew on CD4+ or CD8+ T cells sorted from blood, taken in a trial of the OX40 agonist ivuxolimab. J is TRBJ2-3 and V is TRBV5-4; no firm D call. The receptor comes from an adult with an advanced solid tumor such as melanoma, head and neck, liver or kidney cancer. CDR3 bases: TGTGCCAGCAGCTTGCTTGAAGATACGCAGTATTTT. It specifies CASSLLEDTQYF.